This T cell receptor (beta chain) was identified during a study of OX40 agonist ivuxolimab in advanced cancers. The study, taken as a whole, reports: On average, CD8+ T cells showed a greater number of expanded clones than CD4+.

Method: immunoSEQ multiplex PCR; TCRdb's copy keeps in-frame clones and lacks some. The sample has about 99,000 clones, more than 95% seen once. The germline V gene has CDR1 GTSNPN and CDR2 SVGIG (reference sequence). Trimming took off 3 bases at V and 0 bases at J, with 8 bases between the two ends. The CDR3 sequence is 13 residues long. With regard to this clone: Its antigen is currently unknown.

Sequencing used CD4+ or CD8+ T cells sorted from blood, obtained in a trial of the OX40 agonist ivuxolimab. The sequence was collected from an adult with an advanced solid tumor such as melanoma, head and neck, liver or kidney cancer. V and J are TRBV30 and TRBJ1-1; D gene unclear. In DNA form, the CDR3 reads TGTGCCTGGAGGGACGGGATGAACACTGAAGCTTTCTTT. Translating gives CAWRDGMNTEAFF. Based on the CDR3 plus reference TRBV30 and TRBJ1-1, the full variable domain is SQTIHQWPATLVQPVGSPLSLECTVEGTSNPNLYWYRQAAGRGLQLLFYSVGIGQISSEVPQNLSASRPQDRQFILSSKKLLLSDSGFYLCAWRDGMNTEAFFGQGTRLTVV.